The T cell receptor (beta chain) under discussion was sequenced for a study of T cell responses to AZD1222 COVID-19 vaccine. Sequencing was performed with immunoSEQ multiplex PCR; in TCRdb, only in-frame clones are kept and a portion is missing. The sample consists of 150,000 to 200,000 clones, about nine tenths of them appearing once. With 3 bases removed from V and 5 bases from J, the gap between germline ends came to 11 bases. The germline V gene has CDR1 MDHEN and CDR2 SYDVKM. The CDR3 is 14 amino acids. The TCR was taken from an adult in good health. The rearrangement links TRBV28 to TRBJ2-1, with a tentative D call TRBD1 (6 bases). Sample: peripheral blood, taken on day 0 of AZD1222 vaccination. The CDR3 loop reads CASSFGDKHNEQFF. The DNA of the CDR3 is TGTGCCAGCAGTTTCGGGGACAAACACAATGAGCAGTTCTTC.